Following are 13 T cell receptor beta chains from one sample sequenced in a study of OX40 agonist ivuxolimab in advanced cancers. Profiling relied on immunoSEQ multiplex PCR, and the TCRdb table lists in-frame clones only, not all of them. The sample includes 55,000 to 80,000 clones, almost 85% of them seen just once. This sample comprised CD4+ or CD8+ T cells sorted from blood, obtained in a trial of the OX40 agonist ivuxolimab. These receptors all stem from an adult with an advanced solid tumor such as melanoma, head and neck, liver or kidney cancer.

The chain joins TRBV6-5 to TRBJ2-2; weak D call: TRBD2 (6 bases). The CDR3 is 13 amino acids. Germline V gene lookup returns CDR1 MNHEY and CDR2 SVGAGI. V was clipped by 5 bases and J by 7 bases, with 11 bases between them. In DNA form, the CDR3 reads TGTGCCAGCAGTCGTCGGGGGAACGGGGAGCTGTTTTTT. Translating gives CASSRRGNGELFF.

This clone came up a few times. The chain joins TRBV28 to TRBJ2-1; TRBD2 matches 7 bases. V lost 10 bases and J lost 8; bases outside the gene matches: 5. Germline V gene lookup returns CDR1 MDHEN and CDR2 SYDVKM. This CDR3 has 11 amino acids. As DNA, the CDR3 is TGTGCCACTCAGCGGGACTATGAGCAGTTCTTC. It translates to CATQRDYEQFF.

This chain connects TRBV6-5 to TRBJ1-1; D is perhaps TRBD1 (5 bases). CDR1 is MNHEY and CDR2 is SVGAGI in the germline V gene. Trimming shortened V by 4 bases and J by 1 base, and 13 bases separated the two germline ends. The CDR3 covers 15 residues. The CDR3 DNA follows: TGTGCCAGCAGTTCCAGGGTGAGAGGGAACACTGAAGCTTTCTTT. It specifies CASSSRVRGNTEAFF.

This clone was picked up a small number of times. CDR3 sequence reads: CASSLDLASTDTQYF. DNA of the CDR3: TGTGCCAGCAGCCTGGACCTTGCGTCTACAGATACGCAGTATTTT. The chain links TRBV5-4 to TRBJ2-3; D is undetermined. V shed 4 bases and J shed 3 bases, with 15 bases lying between them. The CDR3 length is 15 residues. Per the germline V gene, CDR1 is SGHNT and CDR2 is YYREEE (reference sequence).

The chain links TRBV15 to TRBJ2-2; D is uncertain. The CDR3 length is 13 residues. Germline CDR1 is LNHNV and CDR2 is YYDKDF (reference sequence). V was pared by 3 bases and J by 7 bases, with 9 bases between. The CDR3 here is CATSREWVGELFF. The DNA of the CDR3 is TGTGCCACCAGCAGGGAATGGGTCGGGGAGCTGTTTTTT.

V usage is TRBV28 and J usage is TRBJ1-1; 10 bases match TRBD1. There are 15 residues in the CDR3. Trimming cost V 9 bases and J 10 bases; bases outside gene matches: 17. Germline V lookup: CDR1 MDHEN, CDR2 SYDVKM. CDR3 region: CASTATGGSIVGAFF. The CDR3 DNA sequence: TGTGCCAGTACCGCGACAGGGGGCTCGATAGTTGGAGCTTTCTTT.

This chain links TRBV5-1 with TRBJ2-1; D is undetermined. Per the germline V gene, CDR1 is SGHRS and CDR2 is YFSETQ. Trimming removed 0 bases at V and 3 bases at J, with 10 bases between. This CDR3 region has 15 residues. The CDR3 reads CASSLGVGLYNEQFF. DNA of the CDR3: TGCGCCAGCAGCTTGGGGGTCGGGCTCTACAATGAGCAGTTCTTC.

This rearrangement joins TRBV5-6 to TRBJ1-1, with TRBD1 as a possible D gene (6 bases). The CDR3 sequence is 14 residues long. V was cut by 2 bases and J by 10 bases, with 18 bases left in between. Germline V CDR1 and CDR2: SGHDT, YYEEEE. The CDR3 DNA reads TGTGCCAGCAGCTTTGAGGCAGGGGCTTTAGGAGCTTTCTTT. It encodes CASSFEAGALGAFF.

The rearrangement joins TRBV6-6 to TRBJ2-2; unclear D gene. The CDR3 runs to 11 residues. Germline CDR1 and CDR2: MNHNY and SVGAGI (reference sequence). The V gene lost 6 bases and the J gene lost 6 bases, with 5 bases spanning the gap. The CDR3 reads CASRISGELFF. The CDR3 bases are TGTGCCAGCAGAATCTCCGGGGAGCTGTTTTTT.

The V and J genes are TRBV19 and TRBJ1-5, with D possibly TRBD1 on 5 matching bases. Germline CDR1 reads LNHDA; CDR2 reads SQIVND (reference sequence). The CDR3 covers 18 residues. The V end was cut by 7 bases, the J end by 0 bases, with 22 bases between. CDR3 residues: CASTRGQFGGNSNQPQHF. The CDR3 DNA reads TGTGCCAGTACAAGAGGGCAGTTCGGGGGGAATAGCAATCAGCCCCAGCATTTT.

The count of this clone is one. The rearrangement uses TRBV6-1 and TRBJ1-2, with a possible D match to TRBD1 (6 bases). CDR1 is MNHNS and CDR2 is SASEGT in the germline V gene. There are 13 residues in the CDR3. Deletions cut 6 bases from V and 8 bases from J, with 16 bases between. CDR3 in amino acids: CASRDSGPAGYTF. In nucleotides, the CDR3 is TGTGCCAGCAGGGACAGTGGGCCGGCGGGCTACACCTTC.

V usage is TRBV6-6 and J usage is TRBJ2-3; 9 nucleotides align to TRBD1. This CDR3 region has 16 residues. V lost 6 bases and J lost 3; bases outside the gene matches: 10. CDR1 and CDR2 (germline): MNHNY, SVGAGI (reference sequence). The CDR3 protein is CASSRPGQGLTDTQYF. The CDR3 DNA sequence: TGTGCCAGCAGCAGGCCGGGACAGGGTCTGACAGATACGCAGTATTTT.

The CDR3 is CASSDGRESTDTQYF. DNA for the CDR3: TGTGCCAGCAGCGACGGGAGGGAGAGCACAGATACGCAGTATTTT. The chain joins TRBV6-5 to TRBJ2-3; TRBD2 matches at 8 bases. The CDR3 has 15 amino acids. Germline CDR1 is MNHEY and CDR2 is SVGAGI. After removal of 6 bases from V and 0 bases from J, the junction contained 5 bases not matched to a gene.